A selection of T cell receptor beta chains follows, all from one sample in a study of shared clonotypes between healthy human individuals. The table came from immunoSEQ multiplex PCR; TCRdb's copy has only in-frame clones and leaves some out. The table lists around 1.4 million clones, around 98.5% of them singletons. The specimen sequenced was naive CD4+ T cells sorted from blood. The source of these receptors is a man aged 30-40 years in good health. Both conserved end residues are part of each CDR3. The order of the fields is clone size, J gene, D gene, V gene, CDR3 length, CDR3 DNA, CDR3 protein. A D gene is named only where the DNA matches it firmly. Not every row has a clone size; where given, it reads once, few, many or a size class.

clone_size: NA
j_call: TRBJ1-1
d_call: TRBD1
v_call: TRBV4-2
cdr3_length: 14
cdr3_nt: TGTGCCAGCAGCCACAACAGGGGCGCCACTGAAGCTTTCTTT
cdr3_aa: CASSHNRGATEAFF

clone_size: NA
j_call: TRBJ2-7
d_call: NA
v_call: TRBV7-2
cdr3_length: 11
cdr3_nt: TGTGCCAGCAGCCTTCGGACGGAGCAGTACTTC
cdr3_aa: CASSLRTEQYF

clone_size: NA
j_call: TRBJ1-3
d_call: NA
v_call: TRBV5-1
cdr3_length: 15
cdr3_nt: TGCGCCAGCAGCTTGGGGGGGACAATTGGAGACACCATATATTTT
cdr3_aa: CASSLGGTIGDTIYF

clone_size: NA
j_call: TRBJ2-7
d_call: NA
v_call: TRBV11-3
cdr3_length: 15
cdr3_nt: TGTGCCAGCAGCCCCCAGACAGGCGCCACCTACGAGCAGTACTTC
cdr3_aa: CASSPQTGATYEQYF

clone_size: NA
j_call: TRBJ1-1
d_call: NA
v_call: TRBV2
cdr3_length: 17
cdr3_nt: TGTGCCAGCACCGAATGGGCTAGCGGGGGAATGAACACTGAAGCTTTCTTT
cdr3_aa: CASTEWASGGMNTEAFF

clone_size: NA
j_call: TRBJ2-7
d_call: NA
v_call: TRBV13
cdr3_length: 15
cdr3_nt: TGTGCCAGCAGCGCCACCACAGGGAACTCCTACGAGCAGTACTTC
cdr3_aa: CASSATTGNSYEQYF

clone_size: NA
j_call: TRBJ1-1
d_call: NA
v_call: TRBV18
cdr3_length: 14
cdr3_nt: TGTGCCAGCTCACCGGGACTGACGAACACTGAAGCTTTCTTT
cdr3_aa: CASSPGLTNTEAFF

clone_size: NA
j_call: TRBJ1-1
d_call: NA
v_call: TRBV6-1
cdr3_length: 13
cdr3_nt: TGTGCCAGCAGTGAGGCCCTCTTTACTGAAGCTTTCTTT
cdr3_aa: CASSEALFTEAFF

clone_size: once
j_call: TRBJ2-5
d_call: NA
v_call: TRBV9
cdr3_length: 16
cdr3_nt: TGTGCCAGCAGCGCGGGTGGATCGGGGTACCAAGAGACCCAGTACTTC
cdr3_aa: CASSAGGSGYQETQYF

clone_size: once
j_call: TRBJ2-1
d_call: NA
v_call: TRBV11-2
cdr3_length: 19
cdr3_nt: TGTGCCAGCAGATACGAATACCCCGTTACGGGAAGTCCAAACAATGAGCAGTTCTTC
cdr3_aa: CASRYEYPVTGSPNNEQFF